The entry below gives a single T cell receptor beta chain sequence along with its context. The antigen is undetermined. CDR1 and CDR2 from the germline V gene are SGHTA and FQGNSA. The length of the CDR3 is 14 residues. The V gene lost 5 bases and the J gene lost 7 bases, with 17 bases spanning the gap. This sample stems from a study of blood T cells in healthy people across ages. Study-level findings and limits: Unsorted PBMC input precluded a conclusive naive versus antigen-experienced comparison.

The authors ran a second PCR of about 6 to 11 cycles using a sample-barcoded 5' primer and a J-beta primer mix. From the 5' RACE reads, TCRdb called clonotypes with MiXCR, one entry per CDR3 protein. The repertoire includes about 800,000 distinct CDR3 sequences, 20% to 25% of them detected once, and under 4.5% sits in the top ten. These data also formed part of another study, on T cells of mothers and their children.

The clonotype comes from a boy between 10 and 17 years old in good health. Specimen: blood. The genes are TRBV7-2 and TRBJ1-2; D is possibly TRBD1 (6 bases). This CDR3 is CASSRGGGARGYTF. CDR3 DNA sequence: TGTGCCAGCAGCCGAGGCGGGGGGGCGCGTGGCTACACCTTC.